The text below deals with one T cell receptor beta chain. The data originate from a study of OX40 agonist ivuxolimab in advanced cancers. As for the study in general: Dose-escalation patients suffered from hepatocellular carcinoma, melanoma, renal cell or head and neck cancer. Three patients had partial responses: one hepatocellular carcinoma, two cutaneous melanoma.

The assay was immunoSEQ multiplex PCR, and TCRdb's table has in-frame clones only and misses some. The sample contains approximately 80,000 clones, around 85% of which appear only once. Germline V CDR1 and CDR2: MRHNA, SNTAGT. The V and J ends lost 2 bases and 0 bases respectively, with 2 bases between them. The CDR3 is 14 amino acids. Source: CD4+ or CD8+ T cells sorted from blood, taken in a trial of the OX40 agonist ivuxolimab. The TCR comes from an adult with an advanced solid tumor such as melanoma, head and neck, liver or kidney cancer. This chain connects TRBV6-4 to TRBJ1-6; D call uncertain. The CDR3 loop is CASSDSSYNSPLHF. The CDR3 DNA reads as TGTGCCAGCAGTGACAGCTCCTATAATTCACCCCTCCACTTT.